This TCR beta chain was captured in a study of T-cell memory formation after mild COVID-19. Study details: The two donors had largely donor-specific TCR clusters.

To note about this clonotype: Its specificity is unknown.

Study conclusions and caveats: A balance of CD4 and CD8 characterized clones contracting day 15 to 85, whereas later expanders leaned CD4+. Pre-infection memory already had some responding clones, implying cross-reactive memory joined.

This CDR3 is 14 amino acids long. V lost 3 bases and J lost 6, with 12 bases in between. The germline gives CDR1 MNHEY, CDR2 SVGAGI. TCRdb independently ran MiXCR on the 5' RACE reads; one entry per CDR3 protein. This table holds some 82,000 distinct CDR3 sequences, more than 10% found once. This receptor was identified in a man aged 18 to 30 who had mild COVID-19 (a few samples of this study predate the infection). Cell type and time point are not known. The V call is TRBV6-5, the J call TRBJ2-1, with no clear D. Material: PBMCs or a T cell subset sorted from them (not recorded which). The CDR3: CASSYKTLGNEQFF. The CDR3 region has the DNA TGTGCCAGCAGTTATAAGACCCTAGGCAATGAGCAGTTCTTC.